The table lists the clone carrying this T cell receptor (beta chain) with many counts. This entry belongs to a study of CD8 T cells in ankylosing spondylitis. Each TCR beta library was made by quantitative 5'-RACE that incorporated molecular barcodes. TCRdb passed the 5' RACE reads through MiXCR, listing each CDR3 protein once. The sample has some 240,000 distinct CDR3 sequences, under 20% seen once. V shed 8 bases and J shed 10 bases, with 6 bases lying between them. The CDR3 spans 9 residues. The V gene's germline CDR1 is MNHEY and CDR2 SMNVEV (reference sequence). The V gene is TRBV27, the J gene TRBJ1-5, with D hard to call. This TCR derives from a male donor with ankylosing spondylitis or in good health (not recorded which). Sequencing was done on a sample of blood, either unsorted or a sorted T cell fraction (not recorded which). The CDR3 protein is CASGVPQHF. In DNA, the CDR3 is TGTGCCAGCGGGGTTCCCCAGCATTTT.